The 11 T cell receptor beta chains reported below all come from one sample, sequenced in a study of OX40 agonist ivuxolimab in advanced cancers. This table comes from immunoSEQ multiplex PCR, and its TCRdb copy is limited to in-frame clones, with some not included. The data show roughly 100,000 clones, approximately 93% seen once. Sequences were derived from CD4+ or CD8+ T cells sorted from blood, sampled in a trial of the OX40 agonist ivuxolimab. The receptors originated from an adult with an advanced solid tumor such as melanoma, head and neck, liver or kidney cancer.

The genes are TRBV28 and TRBJ1-5; 8 bases line up with TRBD1. This CDR3 contains 18 residues. CDR1 and CDR2 (germline): MDHEN, SYDVKM. Germline trimming cut 7 bases from V and 0 bases from J; bases unmatched to any gene: 14. CDR3 nucleotide sequence: TGTGCCAGCACCCCCTTAGTGGACAGGGAATATAGCAATCAGCCCCAGCATTTT. Its translation is CASTPLVDREYSNQPQHF.

The chain links TRBV28 to TRBJ1-5, with no clear D. This CDR3 has 17 amino acids. The germline gives CDR1 MDHEN, CDR2 SYDVKM. Trimming cost V 5 bases and J 3 bases, with 20 bases left between them. The CDR3 reads CASSTPWQIKINQPQHF. Written as DNA, the CDR3 is TGTGCCAGCAGTACCCCGTGGCAGATAAAAATCAATCAGCCCCAGCATTTT. Looking up the rest from reference TRBV28 and TRBJ1-5 gives the full variable domain: DVKVTQSSRYLVKRTGEKVFLECVQDMDHENMFWYRQDPGLGLRLIYFSYDVKMKEKGDIPEGYSVSREKKERFSLILESASTNQTSMYLCASSTPWQIKINQPQHFGDGTRLSIL.

J is TRBJ1-3 and V is TRBV6-6; D is undetermined. The CDR3 is 13 amino acids. V gave up 0 bases and J gave up 4 bases, with 4 bases separating them. Per the germline V gene, CDR1 is MNHNY and CDR2 is SVGAGI (reference sequence). The CDR3 region has the DNA TGTGCCAGCAGTTACTCGGTGGGAAACACCATATATTTT. Its protein is CASSYSVGNTIYF.

The rearrangement joins TRBV6-1 to TRBJ1-2; no clear D gene. V was trimmed by 2 bases and J by 4 bases, leaving 8 bases between them. The CDR3 extends over 13 amino acids. Germline CDR1 reads MNHNS; CDR2 reads SASEGT. The CDR3 DNA follows: TGTGCCAGCAGTGAATCCACAGTCTATGGCTACACCTTC. Translating gives CASSESTVYGYTF.

This sequence joins TRBV7-2 and TRBJ2-1; D perhaps matches TRBD2 (6 bases). The V end lost 6 bases, the J end lost 6 bases, and 24 bases lay between the germline ends. CDR3 length: 17 residues. Germline assignment: CDR1 SGHTA and CDR2 FQGNSA. The CDR3 region is CASSPRPGAGAFNEQFF. The CDR3 region has the DNA TGTGCCAGCAGTCCCAGGCCCGGAGCGGGCGCGTTCAATGAGCAGTTCTTC.

The chain is built from TRBV29-1 and TRBJ2-1; 7 bases align to TRBD2. The V gene end was trimmed by 2 bases and the J gene end by 3 bases; junction bases not matched to a gene: 10. Germline V gives CDR1 SQVTM, CDR2 ANQGSEA. The CDR3 loop spans 16 amino acids. CDR3 nucleotide sequence: TGCAGCGTTGAATGGGCTAGCGGAGCCCACTACAATGAGCAGTTCTTC. It is translated as CSVEWASGAHYNEQFF.

This chain uses TRBV6-1 with TRBJ2-1; 7 bases align to TRBD2. The V and J ends lost 4 bases and 3 bases, in that order; junction bases with no gene match: 9. The CDR3 has 16 residues. Germline CDR1 reads MNHNS; CDR2 reads SASEGT. CDR3 nucleotides: TGTGCCAGCAGTGGCCTCCTGGCGGGGGACTACAATGAGCAGTTCTTC. Translating gives CASSGLLAGDYNEQFF.

This clone appeared once. This chain joins TRBV21-1 and TRBJ1-5; no DNA check was done on the table's D call, TRBD1. TRBV21-1 represents a pseudogene. The CDR3 contains 20 residues. The CDR3 bases are TGTGCCAGCAGCAAAACAGACATTCAAAACCATCCCCGTAGCAATCAGCCCCAGCATTTT. Translated: CASSKTDIQNHPRSNQPQHF.

The chain carries TRBV28 and TRBJ1-5, with 10 positions matching TRBD1. CDR1 and CDR2 from the germline V gene are MDHEN and SYDVKM. The junction had 5 bases not matched to a gene; V was cut back by 7 bases and J by 5 bases. This CDR3 has 14 amino acids. The CDR3 region is CASIRQGADQPQHF. CDR3 coding DNA: TGTGCCAGCATCCGACAGGGGGCTGATCAGCCCCAGCATTTT.

The genes are TRBV28 and TRBJ2-7; 12 bases agree with TRBD2. Germline assignment: CDR1 MDHEN and CDR2 SYDVKM. V shed 5 bases and J 12 bases; nucleotides not matched to a gene: 23. The CDR3 contains 18 residues. This CDR3 reads CASSPPGLAGATMVVGYF. CDR3 DNA sequence: TGTGCCAGCAGTCCCCCGGGACTAGCGGGCGCCACCATGGTTGTAGGGTACTTC.

The V call is TRBV28, the J call TRBJ2-1; 10 nucleotides line up with TRBD2. V dropped 5 bases and J dropped 8; count of bases not matched to a gene: 9. This CDR3 spans 15 amino acids. Germline V gene sequence: CDR1 MDHEN, CDR2 SYDVKM. As DNA, the CDR3 is TGTGCCAGCAGTGGGAGCGGGGGGGCCGAGGATGAGCAGTTCTTC. This encodes CASSGSGGAEDEQFF.